This T cell receptor beta chain originates from a study of cytomegalovirus exposure and HLA in healthy donors. Turning to the study itself: One earlier analysis, a look at around 170 million T cells, found some 120 million unique TCR beta sequences.

The primer mix had 60 Vbeta and 13 Jbeta primers. TCRdb's table, derived via immunoSEQ multiplex PCR, lists solely in-frame clones and lacks some. The sample yields roughly 87,000 clones, roughly 77% seen once. Study-wide points: Reportedly, TCR beta sequences accurately predicted HLA-A and HLA-B alleles in most subjects.

This CDR3 comprises 14 residues. J lost 4 bases, V lost 3 bases, and 3 bases had no gene match. Germline V gene data show CDR1 as LNHDA and CDR2 as SQIVND (reference sequence). The sample holds one count of this clone. Its antigen remains unidentified. The specimen sequenced was PBMCs. The V and J genes are TRBV19 and TRBJ2-7; 10 bases are a match to TRBD1. This TCR was sampled from a man aged 55-75 years in good health and CMV-seronegative. CDR3 sequence (DNA): TGTGCCAGTAGTATCGGGACAGGGGCATACGAGCAGTACTTC. Protein sequence: CASSIGTGAYEQYF.